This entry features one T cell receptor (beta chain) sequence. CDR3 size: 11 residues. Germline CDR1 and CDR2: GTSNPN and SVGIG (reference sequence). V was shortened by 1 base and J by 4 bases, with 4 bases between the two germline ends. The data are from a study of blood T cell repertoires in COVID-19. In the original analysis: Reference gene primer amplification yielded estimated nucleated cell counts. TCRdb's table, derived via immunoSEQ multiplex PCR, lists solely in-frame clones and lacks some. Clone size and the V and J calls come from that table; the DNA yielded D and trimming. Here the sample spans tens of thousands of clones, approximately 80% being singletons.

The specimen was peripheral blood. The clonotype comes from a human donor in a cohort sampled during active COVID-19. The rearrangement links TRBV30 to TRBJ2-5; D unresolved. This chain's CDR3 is CAWSDRETQYF. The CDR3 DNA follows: TGTGCCTGGAGTGATAGAGAGACCCAGTACTTC.